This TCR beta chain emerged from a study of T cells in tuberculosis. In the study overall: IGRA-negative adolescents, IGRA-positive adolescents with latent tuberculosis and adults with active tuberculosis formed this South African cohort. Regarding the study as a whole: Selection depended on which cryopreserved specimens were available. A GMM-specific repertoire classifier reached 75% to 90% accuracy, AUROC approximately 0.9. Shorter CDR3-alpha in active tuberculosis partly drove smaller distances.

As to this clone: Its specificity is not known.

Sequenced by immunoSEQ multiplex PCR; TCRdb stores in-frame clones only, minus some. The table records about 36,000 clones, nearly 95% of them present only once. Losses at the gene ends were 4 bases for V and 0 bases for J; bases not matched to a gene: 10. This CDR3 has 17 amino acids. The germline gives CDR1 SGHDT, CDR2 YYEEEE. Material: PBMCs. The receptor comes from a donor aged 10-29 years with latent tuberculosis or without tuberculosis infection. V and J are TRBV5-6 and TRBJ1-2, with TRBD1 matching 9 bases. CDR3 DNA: TGTGCCAGCAGCAAAATACAGGGGGCTGGGCCTAACTATGGCTACACCTTC. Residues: CASSKIQGAGPNYGYTF.